The clone carrying this T cell receptor (beta chain) has at least ten counts. Its antigen is undetermined. Sample time point: patch test 2, 6 weeks after DPC sensitization. The treatment is: therapeutic diphenylcyclopropenone sensitization with weekly scalp DPC. TCRdb re-called the RACE reads through MiXCR, storing one row per CDR3 protein. Of some 100,000 distinct CDR3 sequences in the sample, roughly a tenth were seen once. These data belong to a study of human T cells and chemical hapten exposure. For the study at large: Patients, a majority of them female, were diagnosed with alopecia areata, totalis or universalis. How much TCR each sample yielded varied, mostly because pooled library volumes differed slightly.

Study conclusions and caveats: The number of TCRs above 1 in 1000 frequency did not change after DPC sensitization. Significantly greater numbers of large CDR3 similarity clusters came from expanded TCRs than from controls.

The specimen comprised whole blood, sampled in connection with sensitization to the hapten diphenylcyclopropenone (DPC). This TCR was recovered from a woman between 35 and 50 years old with alopecia areata. Some clones in this sample may be carry-over from other donors' samples.

CDR3 sequence reads: CSARDPSRTGFKLSTEAFF. CDR3 bases: TGCAGTGCTAGAGATCCGTCGCGAACTGGGTTTAAGTTGAGCACTGAAGCTTTCTTT. The rearrangement links TRBV20-1 to TRBJ1-1; no definite D call. Trimming shortened V by 0 bases and J by 4 bases, and 27 bases separated the two germline ends. This CDR3 region has 19 residues. From germline, CDR1 is DFQATT and CDR2 SNEGSKA (reference sequence).